This TCR beta chain comes out of a study of early T cells in non-severe SARS-CoV-2 infection. Trimming took 8 bases from V and 2 from J; bases not matched to a gene: 8. This CDR3 spans 17 amino acids. Looked up from germline, CDR1 is SNHLY and CDR2 is FYNNEI. TCRdb independently ran MiXCR on the 5' RACE reads; one entry per CDR3 protein. Of roughly 120,000 distinct CDR3 sequences in the sample, over 9.5% were seen once. This clonotype was seen many times. The input for sequencing was whole blood, taken at baseline. This chain links TRBV2 with TRBJ2-1; TRBD2 matches at 14 bases. This receptor was obtained from an adult who was a healthcare worker with PCR-confirmed SARS-CoV-2 infection or an uninfected control (not recorded which). The CDR3 DNA reads as TGTGCCAGCGTTGGGACTAGCGGGGGTCCCGCCTACAATGAGCAGTTCTTC. It translates to CASVGTSGGPAYNEQFF.